This record covers a single T cell receptor beta chain. Its antigen is unknown. Per-nucleotide qualities are absent, and no much larger clonotype sits a single base away. For the CD8 naive samples, CD45RO-negative cells were positively selected for CCR7, yielding a CD45RA+CCR7+ population from which TemRA cells were excluded. The donors were healthy, HIV-negative adults with no recently reported acute infections or vaccinations. All donors were Caucasian adults living in Nashville, Tennessee, USA. Blood was collected by leukapheresis, and PBMCs were isolated by Ficoll-Histopaque density gradient centrifugation and then cryopreserved in liquid nitrogen vapor phase. Analytical flow cytometry was used to check the purity and quantity of every magnetically sorted T cell population. From each sorted fraction, genomic DNA was isolated and quantified by UV absorbance on a Nanodrop 2000c. This entry belongs to a study of shared clonotypes between healthy human individuals (dated by TCRdb to 2018 to 2021). The study in broad terms: Three men and two women, aged 18 to 49 years, made up the cohort. For each donor, CD4 naive and CD4 memory were each run on three plates, CD8 naive on two plates, and CD8 memory on one plate. The study deeply sequenced blood TCR repertoires of five healthy adults to estimate repertoire size and the extent of clonotype sharing between individuals. To increase sequencing depth and limit assay-specific biases, TCR repertoire library preparation and sequencing were carried out by different laboratories using diverse techniques. Each donor's leukapheresis produced roughly between roughly 0.94 and 9.5 billion PBMCs.

TCR CDR3 regions were amplified from genomic DNA by multiplex PCR using the deep immunoSEQ assay. Extracted genomic DNA from each cell subset was distributed evenly across all wells of several immunoSEQ 96-well plates, and each plate was treated as a replicate. For sorted subsets, about 210 ng of genomic DNA, equivalent to 30,000 or so T cell genomes, went into each replicate PCR. The purified libraries were quantified using a Qubit 3.0 fluorometer, sized with a Bioanalyzer 2100, and then quantified again using the KAPA Library Quantification kit. Every immunoSEQ 96-well plate was sequenced on a separate single-read 150-cycle Illumina NextSeq 550 flow cell. The authors processed their data as follows. Because the immunoSEQ output included only junctional sequences and no quality scores, the filtering could not be the same as the filtering used for full-length reads. Sequences were annotated with PyIR, a Python wrapper for IgBLAST v1.9, using IMGT germline references to assign V/J genes and CDR3. Reads were filtered out if the reads had weak V/J assignments (E-value above 1e-6), no CDR3, stop codons, out-of-frame junctions, or ambiguous translated residues. V3J clonotypes were defined as sequences sharing an identical inferred V gene, J gene, and CDR3 amino acid sequence. Percentage overlap between repertoires was calculated by dividing the number of shared unique clonotypes by the size of the smaller repertoire. Richness of each repertoire was evaluated using RTK rarefaction, the Chao1 estimator, and Recon v2.1 estimates of unobserved clonotypes. OLGA was used to compute generation probabilities for all TCRbeta clonotypes that the gDNA method yielded from a handful of donors. TCRdb holds this immuneACCESS table with in-frame rearrangements only. Some clones are missing; in checked studies, unresolved V genes explain under half, and the rest has no known cause. V, J and clone size were drawn from that table, and D and trimming were deduced from the DNA. For this sample the table gives some 2,000,000 clones, of which approximately 94% were detected only once. The ten biggest clones cover about 1.1% of the sample.

CDR1 is given as MNHNS and CDR2 as SASEGT, both from the germline V gene. The trim is 1 base for V and 1 base for J, with a gap of 5 bases between the germline ends. The CDR3, cysteine through phenylalanine, is 14 amino acids long. Only CDR3 DNA remains: 42 bases, in frame from the first base. What the authors observed across the whole study: Sampling was limited to blood, and TCR repertoires in tissue likely differ from TCR repertoires in blood. Pairwise subsampling indicated that sequencing depth was expected to affect the degree of clonotype sharing among donors. Rarefaction of sorted-subset datasets indicated incomplete sequencing despite the large sequencing depth. Clonotypes shared by all four sorted-subset donors showed higher generation probabilities than non-shared clonotypes. Sharing across four donors was observed for around 5% of naive CD4, under 4% of naive CD8, over 2% of memory CD4, and about 0.38% of memory CD8 clonotypes. Naive subsets generally had larger estimated clonotype richness than memory subsets did. Because the study included only a small number of donors, the genetic and exposure-history diversity represented was limited.

The origin of this receptor is a young man in good health. Recombination connected TRBV6-1 to TRBJ1-5; the D gene is perhaps TRBD1, on 5 matching bases. Source material: naive CD8+ T cells sorted from blood. In light of the paper, this sample's cell subset or site label describes: CD45RA+CCR7+. The nucleotides are TGTGCCAGCAGTGAAGACAGGAGCAATCAGCCCCAGCATTTT. It specifies CASSEDRSNQPQHF.